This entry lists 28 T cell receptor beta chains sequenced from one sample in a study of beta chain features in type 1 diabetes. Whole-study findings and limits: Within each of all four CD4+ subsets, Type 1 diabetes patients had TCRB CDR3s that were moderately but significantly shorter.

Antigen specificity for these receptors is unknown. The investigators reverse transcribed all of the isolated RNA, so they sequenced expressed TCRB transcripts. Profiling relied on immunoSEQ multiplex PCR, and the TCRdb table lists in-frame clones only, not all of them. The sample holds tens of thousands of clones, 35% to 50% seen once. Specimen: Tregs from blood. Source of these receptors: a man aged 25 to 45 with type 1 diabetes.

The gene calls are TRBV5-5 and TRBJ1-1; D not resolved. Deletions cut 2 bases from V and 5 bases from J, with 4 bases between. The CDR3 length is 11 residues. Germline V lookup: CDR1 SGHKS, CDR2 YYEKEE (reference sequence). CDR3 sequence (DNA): TGTGCCAGCAGCTTTGAGACTGAAGCTTTCTTT. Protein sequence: CASSFETEAFF.

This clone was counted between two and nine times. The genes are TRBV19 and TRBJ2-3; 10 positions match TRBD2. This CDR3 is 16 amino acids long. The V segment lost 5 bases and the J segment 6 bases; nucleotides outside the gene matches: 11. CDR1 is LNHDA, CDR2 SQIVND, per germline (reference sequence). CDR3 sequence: CASSPGLAAHMDTQYF. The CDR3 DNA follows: TGTGCCAGTAGTCCCGGACTAGCGGCTCACATGGATACGCAGTATTTT.

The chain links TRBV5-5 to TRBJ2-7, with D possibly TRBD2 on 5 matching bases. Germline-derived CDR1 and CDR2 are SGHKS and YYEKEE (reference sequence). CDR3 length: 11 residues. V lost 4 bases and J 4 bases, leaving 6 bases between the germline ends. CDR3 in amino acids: CASSREYEQYF. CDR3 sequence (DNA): TGTGCCAGCAGCCGGGAATACGAGCAGTACTTC.

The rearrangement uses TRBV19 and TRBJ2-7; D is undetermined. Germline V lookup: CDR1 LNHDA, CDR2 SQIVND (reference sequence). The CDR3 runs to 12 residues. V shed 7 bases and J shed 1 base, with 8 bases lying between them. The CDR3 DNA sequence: TGTGCCAGTATCGGAGAGTCCTACGAGCAGTACTTC. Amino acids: CASIGESYEQYF.

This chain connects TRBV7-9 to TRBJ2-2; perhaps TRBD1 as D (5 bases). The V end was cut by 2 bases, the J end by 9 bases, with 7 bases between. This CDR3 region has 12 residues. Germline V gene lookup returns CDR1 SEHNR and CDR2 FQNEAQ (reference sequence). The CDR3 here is CASSLQGWELFF. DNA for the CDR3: TGTGCCAGCAGCTTACAGGGTTGGGAGCTGTTTTTT.

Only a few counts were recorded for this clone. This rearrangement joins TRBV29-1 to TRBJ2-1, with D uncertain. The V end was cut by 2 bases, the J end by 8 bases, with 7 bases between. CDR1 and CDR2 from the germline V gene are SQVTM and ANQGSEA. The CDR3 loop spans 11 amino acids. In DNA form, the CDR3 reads TGCAGCGTTGAACAATCCCATGAGCAGTTCTTC. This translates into CSVEQSHEQFF.

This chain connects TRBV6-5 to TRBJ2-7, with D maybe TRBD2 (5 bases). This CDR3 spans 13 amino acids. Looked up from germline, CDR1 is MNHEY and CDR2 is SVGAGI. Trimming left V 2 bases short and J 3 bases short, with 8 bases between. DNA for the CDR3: TGTGCCAGCAGTTACCATGGAGGCTACGAGCAGTACTTC. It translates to CASSYHGGYEQYF.

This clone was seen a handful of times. CDR3 sequence reads: CASSTGVGFTIYF. The CDR3 nucleotides read TGTGCCAGCAGCACAGGGGTGGGATTCACCATATATTTT. The chain has TRBV7-2 and TRBJ1-3, with 7 bases that match TRBD1. V lost 5 bases, J lost 9 bases, and 7 bases stayed unmatched. The CDR3 consists of 13 residues. Germline CDR1 reads SGHTA; CDR2 reads FQGNSA.

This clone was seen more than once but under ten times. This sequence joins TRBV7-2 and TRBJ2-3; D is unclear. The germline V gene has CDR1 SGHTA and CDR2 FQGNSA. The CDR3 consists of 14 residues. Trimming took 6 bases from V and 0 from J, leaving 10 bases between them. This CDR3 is CASSFQASTDTQYF. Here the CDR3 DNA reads TGTGCCAGCAGTTTCCAGGCTAGCACAGATACGCAGTATTTT.

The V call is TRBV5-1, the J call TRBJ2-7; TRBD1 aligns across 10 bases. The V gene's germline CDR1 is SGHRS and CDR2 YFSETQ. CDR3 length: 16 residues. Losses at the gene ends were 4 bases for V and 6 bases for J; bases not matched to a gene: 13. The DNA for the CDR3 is TGCGCCAGCAGCCCCTCTGGGGGACAGGGGAGGCGCGAGCAGTACTTC. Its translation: CASSPSGGQGRREQYF. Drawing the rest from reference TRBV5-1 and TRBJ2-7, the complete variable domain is KAGVTQTPRYLIKTRGQQVTLSCSPISGHRSVSWYQQTPGQGLQFLFEYFSETQRNKGNFPGRFSGRQFSNSRSEMNVSTLELGDSALYLCASSPSGGQGRREQYFGPGTRLTVT.

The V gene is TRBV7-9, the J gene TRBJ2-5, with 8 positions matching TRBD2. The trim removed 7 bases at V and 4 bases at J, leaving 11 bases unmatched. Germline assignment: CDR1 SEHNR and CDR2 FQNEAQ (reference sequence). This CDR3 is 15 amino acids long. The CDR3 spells CASTFRTGGPETQYF. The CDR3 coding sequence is TGTGCCAGCACCTTTCGAACGGGAGGGCCAGAGACCCAGTACTTC.

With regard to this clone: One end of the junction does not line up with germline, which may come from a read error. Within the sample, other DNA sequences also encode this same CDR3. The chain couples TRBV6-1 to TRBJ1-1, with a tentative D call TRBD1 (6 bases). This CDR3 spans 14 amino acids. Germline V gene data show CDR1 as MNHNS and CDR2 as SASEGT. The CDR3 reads CASSEPNRDTEAFF. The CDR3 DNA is TGTGCCAGCAGTGAACCTAACAGGGACACCGAAGCTTTCTTT.

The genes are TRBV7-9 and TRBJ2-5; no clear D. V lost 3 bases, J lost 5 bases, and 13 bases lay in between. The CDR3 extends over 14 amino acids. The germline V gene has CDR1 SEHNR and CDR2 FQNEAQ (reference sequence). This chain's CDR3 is CASSFGWSAETQYF. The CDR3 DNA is TGTGCCAGCAGCTTTGGTTGGAGTGCGGAGACCCAGTACTTC.

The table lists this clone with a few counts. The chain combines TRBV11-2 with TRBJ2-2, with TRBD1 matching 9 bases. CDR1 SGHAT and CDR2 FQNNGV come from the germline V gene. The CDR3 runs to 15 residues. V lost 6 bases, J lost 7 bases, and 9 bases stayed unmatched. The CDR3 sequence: CASSKRTGDGGELFF. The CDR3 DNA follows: TGTGCCAGCAGTAAACGGACAGGGGATGGCGGGGAGCTGTTTTTT.

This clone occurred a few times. CDR3 DNA: TGTGCCAGCAGCCAAGAGTTGGCGGGTCAGGGGGCAAACCTAGCCTACGAGCAGTACTTC. The encoded protein is CASSQELAGQGANLAYEQYF. The chain is built from TRBV4-2 and TRBJ2-7, with TRBD1 matching over 8 bases. The CDR3 covers 20 residues. The germline CDR1 and CDR2 sequences are LGHNA and YNFKEQ. V lost 0 bases to trimming and J lost 2 bases; unmatched junction nucleotides: 18.

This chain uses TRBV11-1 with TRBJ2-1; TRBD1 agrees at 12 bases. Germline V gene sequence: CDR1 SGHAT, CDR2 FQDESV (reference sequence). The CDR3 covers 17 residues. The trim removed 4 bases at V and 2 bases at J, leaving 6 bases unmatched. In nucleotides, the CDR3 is TGTGCCAGCAGCTGGGGGACAGGGGGCAACCCCTACAATGAGCAGTTCTTC. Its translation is CASSWGTGGNPYNEQFF.

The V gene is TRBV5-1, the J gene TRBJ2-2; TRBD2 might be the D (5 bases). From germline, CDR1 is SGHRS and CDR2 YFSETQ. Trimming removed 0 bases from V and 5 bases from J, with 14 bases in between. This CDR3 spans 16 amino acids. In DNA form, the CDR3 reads TGCGCCAGCAGCTTGGCCCTACAGCCGGGGACCGGGGAGCTGTTTTTT. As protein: CASSLALQPGTGELFF. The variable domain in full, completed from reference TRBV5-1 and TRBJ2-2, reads KAGVTQTPRYLIKTRGQQVTLSCSPISGHRSVSWYQQTPGQGLQFLFEYFSETQRNKGNFPGRFSGRQFSNSRSEMNVSTLELGDSALYLCASSLALQPGTGELFFGEGSRLTVL.

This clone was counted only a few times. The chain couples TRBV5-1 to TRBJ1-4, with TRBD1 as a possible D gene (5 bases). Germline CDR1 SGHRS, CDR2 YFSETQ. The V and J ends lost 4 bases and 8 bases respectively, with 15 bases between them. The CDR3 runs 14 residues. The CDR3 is CASSTRGGGEKLFF. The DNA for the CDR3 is TGCGCCAGCAGCACGAGGGGCGGGGGAGAAAAACTGTTTTTT.

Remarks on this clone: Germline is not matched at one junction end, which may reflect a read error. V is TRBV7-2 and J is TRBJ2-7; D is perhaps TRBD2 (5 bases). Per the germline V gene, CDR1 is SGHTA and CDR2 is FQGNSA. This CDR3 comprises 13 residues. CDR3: CASSVASGYEQYF. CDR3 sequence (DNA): TGTGCCAGCAGCGTAGCGTCGGGGTACGAGCAGTACTTC.

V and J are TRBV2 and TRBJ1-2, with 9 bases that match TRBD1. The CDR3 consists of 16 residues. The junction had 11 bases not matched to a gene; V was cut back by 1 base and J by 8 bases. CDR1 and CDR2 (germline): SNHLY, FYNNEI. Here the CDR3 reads CASSEGVQGAGAGYTF. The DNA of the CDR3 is TGTGCCAGCAGTGAAGGGGTACAGGGGGCAGGAGCAGGCTACACCTTC.

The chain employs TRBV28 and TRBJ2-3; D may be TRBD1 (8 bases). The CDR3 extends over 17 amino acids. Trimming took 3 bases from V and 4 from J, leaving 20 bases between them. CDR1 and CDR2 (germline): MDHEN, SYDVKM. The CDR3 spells CASSLGGATGVADTQYF. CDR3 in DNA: TGTGCCAGCAGTTTGGGGGGGGCGACAGGGGTTGCAGATACGCAGTATTTT.

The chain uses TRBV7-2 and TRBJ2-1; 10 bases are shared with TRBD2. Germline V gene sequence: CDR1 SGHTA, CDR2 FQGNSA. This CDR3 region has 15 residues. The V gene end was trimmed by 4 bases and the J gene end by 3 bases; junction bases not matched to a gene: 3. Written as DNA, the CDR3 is TGTGCCAGCAGCTCTAGCGGGAGTATCTACAATGAGCAGTTCTTC. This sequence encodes CASSSSGSIYNEQFF.

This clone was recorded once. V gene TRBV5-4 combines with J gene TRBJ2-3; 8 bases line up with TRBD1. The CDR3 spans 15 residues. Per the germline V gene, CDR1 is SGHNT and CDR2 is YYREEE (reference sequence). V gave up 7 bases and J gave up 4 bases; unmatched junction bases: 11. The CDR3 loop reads CASRDGQGLSDTQYF. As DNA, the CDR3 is TGTGCCAGCCGGGACGGACAGGGTTTGTCAGATACGCAGTATTTT.

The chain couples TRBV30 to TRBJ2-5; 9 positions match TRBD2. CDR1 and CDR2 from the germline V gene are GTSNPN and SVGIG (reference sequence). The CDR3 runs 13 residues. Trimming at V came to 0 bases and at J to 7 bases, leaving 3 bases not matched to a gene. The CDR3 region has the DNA TGTGCCTGGAGTGTACAAGCGGGAGGGACCCAGTACTTC. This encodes CAWSVQAGGTQYF.

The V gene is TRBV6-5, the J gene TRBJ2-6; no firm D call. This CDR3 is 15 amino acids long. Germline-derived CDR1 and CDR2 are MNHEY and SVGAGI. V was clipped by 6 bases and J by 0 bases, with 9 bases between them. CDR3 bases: TGTGCCAGCAGAATAGAGAGCTCTGGGGCCAACGTCCTGACTTTC. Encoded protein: CASRIESSGANVLTF.

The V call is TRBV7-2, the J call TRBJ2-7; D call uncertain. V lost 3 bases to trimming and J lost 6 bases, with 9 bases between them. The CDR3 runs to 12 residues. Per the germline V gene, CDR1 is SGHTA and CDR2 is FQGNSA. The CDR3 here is CASSFQTAEQYF. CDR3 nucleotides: TGTGCCAGCAGCTTTCAAACAGCCGAGCAGTACTTC.

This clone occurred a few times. The CDR3 spells CASSIQGNNQPQHF. CDR3 nucleotide sequence: TGTGCCAGTAGTATACAGGGCAACAATCAGCCCCAGCATTTT. V gene TRBV19 combines with J gene TRBJ1-5; perhaps TRBD1 as D (5 bases). The CDR3 has 14 amino acids. The germline V gene encodes CDR1 LNHDA and CDR2 SQIVND (reference sequence). The ends were cut back, 2 bases at V and 3 bases at J, with 8 bases in the middle. The whole variable domain, remainder taken from reference TRBV19 and TRBJ1-5, is DGGITQSPKYLFRKEGQNVTLSCEQNLNHDAMYWYRQDPGQGLRLIYYSQIVNDFQKGDIAEGYSVSREKKESFPLTVTSAQKNPTAFYLCASSIQGNNQPQHFGDGTRLSIL.

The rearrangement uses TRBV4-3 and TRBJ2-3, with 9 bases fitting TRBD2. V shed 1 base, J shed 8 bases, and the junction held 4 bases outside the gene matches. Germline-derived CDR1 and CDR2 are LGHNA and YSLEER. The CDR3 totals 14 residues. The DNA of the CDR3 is TGCGCCAGCAGCCAAGTAGGGCGGGAGGGTACGCAGTATTTT. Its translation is CASSQVGREGTQYF.